This T cell receptor (beta chain) was obtained from a study of blood T cell repertoires in COVID-19. Across the whole study: Donors in the United States, Italy and Spain gave samples during acute or convalescent COVID-19. T cells, B-cell-depleted T cells, or PBMCs provided the cDNA or gDNA that served as material.

Per the study methods: Quantification of nucleated cells was approximated via reference gene primer amplification. Profiling relied on immunoSEQ multiplex PCR, and the TCRdb table lists in-frame clones only, not all of them. The V and J calls and the clone size are those of that table, but D and trimming were determined from the DNA. The sample shows about 190,000 clones, approximately 90% of them seen only once. The CDR3 covers 16 residues. The V and J ends lost 3 bases and 4 bases respectively, with 19 bases between them. Germline-derived CDR1 and CDR2 are SGHAT and FQNNGV. Sequencing used peripheral blood. This receptor was obtained from a man aged 25 to 40 with acute or convalescent COVID-19. V and J are TRBV11-2 and TRBJ2-7, with D tentatively TRBD2 (7 bases). The CDR3 nucleotides read TGTGCCAGCAGCTTTAGGGACCACAGGGAGGGGTACGAGCAGTACTTC. Protein: CASSFRDHREGYEQYF.